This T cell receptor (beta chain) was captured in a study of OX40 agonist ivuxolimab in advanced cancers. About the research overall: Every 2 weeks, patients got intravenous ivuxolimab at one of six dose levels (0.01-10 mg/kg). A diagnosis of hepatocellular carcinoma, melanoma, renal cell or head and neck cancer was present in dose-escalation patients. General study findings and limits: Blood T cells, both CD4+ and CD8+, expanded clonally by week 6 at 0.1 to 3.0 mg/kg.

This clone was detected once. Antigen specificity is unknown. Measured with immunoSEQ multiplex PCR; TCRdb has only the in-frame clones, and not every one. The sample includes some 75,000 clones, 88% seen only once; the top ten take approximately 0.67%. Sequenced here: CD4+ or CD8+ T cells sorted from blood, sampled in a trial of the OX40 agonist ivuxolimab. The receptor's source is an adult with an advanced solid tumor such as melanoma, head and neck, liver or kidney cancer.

The CDR3 DNA reads TGTGCCATCAGCGCAAAGGGGGACACAGATACGCAGTATTTT. Translation: CAISAKGDTDTQYF. The chain recombines TRBV10-3 with TRBJ2-3; perhaps TRBD1 as D (6 bases). V lost 6 bases and J lost 2, with 12 bases in between. The CDR3 loop spans 14 amino acids. CDR1 is ENHRY, CDR2 SYGVKD, per germline.